Listed below are T cell receptor beta chains from one sample, sequenced in a study of blood T cell repertoires in COVID-19. Repertoires were generated with immunoSEQ multiplex PCR, while TCRdb's copy carries only in-frame clones and drops some. Seen here are 110,000 to 150,000 clones, 84% observed once, and the top ten hold roughly 45%. Sequenced input: peripheral blood. The receptors come from a human donor in a cohort sampled during active COVID-19. Both conserved end residues are part of each CDR3. Each record gives: V gene, CDR3 protein.

V: TRBV12-5; CDR3: CASGLATLRPGGADTEAFF
V: TRBV6-5; CDR3: CASSPGEGFLLGYTF
V: TRBV2; CDR3: CASSRTGGSSGANVLTF
V: TRBV2; CDR3: CASGGPGTAPGTGANVLTF
V: TRBV19; CDR3: CASSLRPGNYGYTF
V: TRBV20-1; CDR3: CSASRLGDEQFF
V: TRBV6-1; CDR3: CASSERGGPRGEAFF
V: TRBV27; CDR3: CASSFLVTGDKLFF
V: TRBV4-3; CDR3: CASSQDPSGRRQFF
V: TRBV3-1/TRBV3-2; CDR3: CASSAKQGNYGYTF
V: TRBV9; CDR3: CASSAQGGNQPQHF
V: TRBV7-2; CDR3: CASSKLQGARTEAFF
V: TRBV5-1; CDR3: CASRAGGSNTGELFF
V: TRBV6-5; CDR3: CASRGRPNTEAFF